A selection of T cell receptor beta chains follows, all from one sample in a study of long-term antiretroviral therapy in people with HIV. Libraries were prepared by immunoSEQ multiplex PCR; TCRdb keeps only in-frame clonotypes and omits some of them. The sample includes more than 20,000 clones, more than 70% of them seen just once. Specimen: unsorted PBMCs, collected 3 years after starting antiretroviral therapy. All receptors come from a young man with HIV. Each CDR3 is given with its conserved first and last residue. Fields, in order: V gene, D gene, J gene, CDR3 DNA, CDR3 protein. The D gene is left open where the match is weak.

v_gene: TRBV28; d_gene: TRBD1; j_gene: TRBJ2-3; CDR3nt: TGTGCCAGCAGTTCCGCCGGACAGGGCACAGATACGCAGTATTTT; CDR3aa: CASSSAGQGTDTQYF
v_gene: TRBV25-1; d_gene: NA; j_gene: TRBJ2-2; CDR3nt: TGTGCCAGCAGTCCGAATAGTGGGGGTGGCACCGGGGAGCTGTTTTTT; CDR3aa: CASSPNSGGGTGELFF
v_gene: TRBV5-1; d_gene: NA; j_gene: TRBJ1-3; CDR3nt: TGCGCCAGCAGCCAAGACAGGACTTCTGGAAACACCATATATTTT; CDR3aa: CASSQDRTSGNTIYF
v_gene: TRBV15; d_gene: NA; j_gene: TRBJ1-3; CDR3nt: TGTGCCACCAGCAGATCCGTAGATGGGGCTGGAAACACCATATATTTT; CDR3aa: CATSRSVDGAGNTIYF
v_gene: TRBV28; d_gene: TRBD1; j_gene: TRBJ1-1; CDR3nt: TGTGCCAGCAGTAGAGTGACAGGGTTCGCTGAAGCTTTCTTT; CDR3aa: CASSRVTGFAEAFF
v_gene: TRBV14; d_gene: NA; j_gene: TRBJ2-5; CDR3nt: TGTGCCAGCAGCCAAGCGTTGGGCAGGTCCGAGACCCAGTACTTC; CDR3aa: CASSQALGRSETQYF
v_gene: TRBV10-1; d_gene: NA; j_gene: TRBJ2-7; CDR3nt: TGCGCCAGCAGGTTTTTCTACGAGCAGTACTTC; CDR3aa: CASRFFYEQYF
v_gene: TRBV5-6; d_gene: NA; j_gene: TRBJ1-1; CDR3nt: TGTGCCAGCAGCTTGGGGACCGAAGCTTTCTTT; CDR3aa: CASSLGTEAFF
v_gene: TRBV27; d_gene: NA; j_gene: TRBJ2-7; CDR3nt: TGTGCCAGCAGTTTAAGGGAAAGCTCCTACGAGCAGTACTTC; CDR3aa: CASSLRESSYEQYF
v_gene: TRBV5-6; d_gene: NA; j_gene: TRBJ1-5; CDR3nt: TGTGCCAGCAGCTTTTCGCCAAATCAGCCCCAGCATTTT; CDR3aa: CASSFSPNQPQHF
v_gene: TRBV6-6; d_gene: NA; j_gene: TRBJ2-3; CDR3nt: TGTGCCAGCAGTTACTCCTTTACTTCAGATACGCAGTATTTT; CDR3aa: CASSYSFTSDTQYF
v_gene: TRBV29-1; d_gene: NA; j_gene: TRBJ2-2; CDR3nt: TGCAGCGTGGGGCCCGGAAGGGGCGGGGAGCTGTTTTTT; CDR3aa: CSVGPGRGGELFF
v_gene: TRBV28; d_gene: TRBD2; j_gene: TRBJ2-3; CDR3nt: TGTGCCAGCAGTTTAATGGCGGGGGAAGCAGATACGCAGTATTTT; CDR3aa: CASSLMAGEADTQYF
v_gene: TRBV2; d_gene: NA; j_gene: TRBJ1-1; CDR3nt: TGTGCCAGCAGTGTTACAGGGCGTGAAGCTTTCTTT; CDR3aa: CASSVTGREAFF
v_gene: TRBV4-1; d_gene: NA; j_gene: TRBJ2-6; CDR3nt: TGCGCCAGCAGCCACCTCCGGGGCAGAAGCTCTGGGGCCAACGTCCTGACTTTC; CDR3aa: CASSHLRGRSSGANVLTF
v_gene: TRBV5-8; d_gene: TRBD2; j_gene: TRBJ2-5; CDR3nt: TGTGCCAGCAGGACTAGCGGGGGCATCCAAGAGACCCAGTACTTC; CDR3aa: CASRTSGGIQETQYF
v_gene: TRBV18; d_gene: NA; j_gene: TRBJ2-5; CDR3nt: TGTGCCAGCTCACTATCCCGGGGGGAGACCCAGTACTTC; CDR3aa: CASSLSRGETQYF
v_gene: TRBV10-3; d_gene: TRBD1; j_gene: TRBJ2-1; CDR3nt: TGTGCCATCAGTGACCTAGGACAGGGGAGCTCCTACAATGAGCAGTTCTTC; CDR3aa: CAISDLGQGSSYNEQFF